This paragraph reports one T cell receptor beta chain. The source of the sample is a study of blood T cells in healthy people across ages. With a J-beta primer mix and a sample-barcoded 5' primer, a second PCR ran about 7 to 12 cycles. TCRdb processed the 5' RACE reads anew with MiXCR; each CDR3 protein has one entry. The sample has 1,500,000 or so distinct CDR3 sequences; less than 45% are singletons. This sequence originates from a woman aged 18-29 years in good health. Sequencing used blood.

DNA of the CDR3: TGTGCTAGTGGTTTGGCCGGTAGCAATCAGCCCCAGCATTTT. Protein: CASGLAGSNQPQHF. The chain joins TRBV12-5 to TRBJ1-5; D is unresolved. With 1 base removed from V and 0 bases from J, the gap between germline ends came to 4 bases. The CDR3 extends over 14 amino acids. Looked up from germline, CDR1 is LGHNT and CDR2 is FRNRAP. Full variable domain (remainder filled in from reference TRBV12-5 and TRBJ1-5): DARVTQTPRHKVTEMGQEVTMRCQPILGHNTVFWYRQTMMQGLELLAYFRNRAPLDDSGMPKDRFSAEMPDATLATLKIQPSEPRDSAVYFCASGLAGSNQPQHFGDGTRLSIL.